Listed below are T cell receptor beta chains from one sample, sequenced in a study of response to subunit inactivated influenza vaccine. One entry per CDR3 protein results from TCRdb running MiXCR on the RT-PCR reads. The sample has about 500,000 distinct CDR3 sequences, about 15% seen once. This material consisted of CD4+ T cells sorted from PBMCs, taken 23 to 25 months after vaccination. The source is a man between 50 and 70 years old who received an inactivated influenza vaccine. The CDR3 runs from the conserved cysteine through the conserved F or W. The order of the fields is J gene, D gene, V gene, clone size, CDR3 DNA, CDR3 protein. The D gene is left open where the match is weak. Where a row states a size, it is once, few, many or the class of an expanded clone; other rows omit it.

>TRBJ2-7|NA|TRBV5-1|NA
TGCGCCAGCAGCTTAGGGACATCTCCCTCCTACGAGCAGTACTTC
CASSLGTSPSYEQYF
>TRBJ2-7|TRBD2|TRBV25-1|NA
TGTGCCAGCAGTGGGACTAGCGGGAGGCTTTCCTACGAGCAGTACTTC
CASSGTSGRLSYEQYF
>TRBJ1-3|NA|TRBV4-1|NA
TGCGCCAGCAGCCTCAATTTGCGGCTCTCTGGAAACACCATATATTTT
CASSLNLRLSGNTIYF
>TRBJ1-2|TRBD1|TRBV5-1|many
TGCGCCAGCAGCTGGACAGGGGGATCTGACTCAAACTATGGCTACACCTTC
CASSWTGGSDSNYGYTF
>TRBJ2-5|TRBD2|TRBV11-2|few
TGTGCCAGCAGCGTTAGGACTAGCGGGAAGGAGACCCAGTACTTC
CASSVRTSGKETQYF
>TRBJ1-4|TRBD1|TRBV6-1|NA
TGTGCCAGCAGTGAAGACAGGGGAGACAATGAAAAACTGTTTTTT
CASSEDRGDNEKLFF
>TRBJ2-3|TRBD1|TRBV20-1|once
TGCAGGGGACAGGGGCCGAATACGCAGTATTTT
CRGQGPNTQYF
>TRBJ1-1|NA|TRBV10-3|NA
TGTGCCATCAGTGAGTCGAGGCAGCTCACTGAAGCTTTCTTT
CAISESRQLTEAFF
>TRBJ2-5|TRBD1|TRBV20-1|many
TGCAGTGCTCACGCGGGGACAGGGGGGCCAACGACCCAGTACTTC
CSAHAGTGGPTTQYF
>TRBJ2-7|TRBD2|TRBV20-1|NA
TGCAGTGCTAGAGAGCTAGCGGGAAAAAGCGAGCAGTACTTC
CSARELAGKSEQYF
>TRBJ2-1|NA|TRBV7-7|many
TGTGCTAGCAGCTTAGCCCAAGGGAATGAGCAGTTCTTC
CASSLAQGNEQFF
>TRBJ2-1|TRBD2|TRBV11-2|NA
TGTGCCAGCAGCTTAGGTAGGACTAGCGGGAGTTCCGGTTCCTACAATGAGCAGTTCTTC
CASSLGRTSGSSGSYNEQFF
>TRBJ2-2|NA|TRBV5-1|NA
TGCGCCAGCAGCTTGTTGCACACCGGGGAGCTGTTTTTT
CASSLLHTGELFF
>TRBJ1-1|NA|TRBV28|NA
TGTGCCAGCAGTTTGGCCGGGACGTCTGAAGCTTTCTTT
CASSLAGTSEAFF
>TRBJ2-5|TRBD2|TRBV4-2|few
TGTGCCAGCAGCCAAGGAACTAGCGGGGGGACCCGTGAGACCCAGTACTTC
CASSQGTSGGTRETQYF
>TRBJ2-5|NA|TRBV5-1|few
TGCGCCAGCAGCTTGTTCAGGGACCAAGAGACCCAGTACTTC
CASSLFRDQETQYF
>TRBJ2-6|NA|TRBV27|many
TGTGCCAGCAGTGGCGTTCCTGGGGCCAACGTCCTGACTTTC
CASSGVPGANVLTF
>TRBJ2-1|NA|TRBV14|NA
TGTGCCAGCAGCCAAGCGGGCAGCATAAGCTACAATGAGCAGTTTTTC
CASSQAGSISYNEQFF
>TRBJ1-1|NA|TRBV7-9|many
TGTGCCAGCAGCCCACGTTCCCTAACTGAAGTGAACACTGAAGCTTTCTTT
CASSPRSLTEVNTEAFF
>TRBJ1-1|TRBD1|TRBV20-1|NA
TGCAGTGCTCACGGGACAGGGGGGACTGAAGCTTTCTTT
CSAHGTGGTEAFF
>TRBJ2-3|NA|TRBV5-1|few
TGCGCCAGCAGCGGCGGGGGCCCGAACACAGATACGCAGTATTTT
CASSGGGPNTDTQYF
>TRBJ1-1|NA|TRBV10-3|NA
TGTGCCATCAGCAGGAGCGAAAACACTGAAGCTTTCTTT
CAISRSENTEAFF
>TRBJ2-3|NA|TRBV20-1|few
TGCAGTGCTAGAGTGGGTGCAGATACGCAGTATTTT
CSARVGADTQYF
>TRBJ1-3|NA|TRBV18|few
TGTGCCAGCTCACCACCGCAGGGAAACACCATATATTTT
CASSPPQGNTIYF
>TRBJ1-2|NA|TRBV30|few
TGTGCCTGGAGTTCGGGATCCCCCACTAACTATGGCTACACCTTC
CAWSSGSPTNYGYTF
>TRBJ1-4|TRBD1|TRBV20-1|NA
TGCAGTGCTACCGACGGGACAGGGTTTGAAAAACTGTTTTTT
CSATDGTGFEKLFF
>TRBJ2-5|TRBD1|TRBV7-9|once
TGTGCCAGCAGCTCAAACAGGGGGGTTCGAGAGACCCAGTACTTC
CASSSNRGVRETQYF
>TRBJ1-2|NA|TRBV28|NA
TGTGCCAGCAGCACAGGGCGGGCTGGCTACACCTTC
CASSTGRAGYTF
>TRBJ2-2|NA|TRBV5-1|once
TGCGCCAGCAGCCCTACAGGGAACACCAGGGAGCTGTTTTTT
CASSPTGNTRELFF
>TRBJ2-3|NA|TRBV20-1|few
TGCAGTGGCCGCCGTGGAGGGGGAATCACAGATACGCAGTATTTT
CSGRRGGGITDTQYF
>TRBJ2-5|NA|TRBV5-1|NA
TGCGCCAGCAGCCGCAACACCCGCCGGAGTTCCGGCCAAGAGACCCAGTACTTC
CASSRNTRRSSGQETQYF
>TRBJ1-2|TRBD1|TRBV18|NA
TGTGCCAGCTCACCGGAAGGACAGGGAAACTATGGCTACACCTTC
CASSPEGQGNYGYTF
>TRBJ2-1|NA|TRBV27|few
TGTGCCAGCAGACTAAGGGGTTACAATGAGCAGTTCTTC
CASRLRGYNEQFF
>TRBJ2-7|TRBD1|TRBV5-1|NA
TGCGCCAGCAGCTCTACAGGGGGCGGGTACGAGCAGTACTTC
CASSSTGGGYEQYF
>TRBJ2-5|TRBD2|TRBV4-3|few
TGCGCCAGCAGCCAAGACGGTAGCGGGAAGTTTCAAGAGACCCAGTACTTC
CASSQDGSGKFQETQYF
>TRBJ1-1|NA|TRBV29-1|NA
TGCAGCGCCAGCGATGAGAACACTGAAGCTTTCTTT
CSASDENTEAFF
>TRBJ2-1|TRBD1|TRBV12-3/TRBV12-4|NA
TGTGCCAGCAGTTTAGGCGGACAGGGGGGGGTGTTCTTC
CASSLGGQGGVFF
>TRBJ2-1|NA|TRBV20-1|many
TGCAGTGCTAAATGGCAGGGACCTAATGAGCAGTTCTTC
CSAKWQGPNEQFF
>TRBJ2-2|NA|TRBV11-3|NA
TGTGCCAGCAGCGGCGTCACCGGGGAGCTGTTTTTT
CASSGVTGELFF
>TRBJ2-3|TRBD2|TRBV7-2|many
TGTGCCAGCAGCACTAGCGGGGGGGCCTTTTCGGATACGCAGTATTTT
CASSTSGGAFSDTQYF